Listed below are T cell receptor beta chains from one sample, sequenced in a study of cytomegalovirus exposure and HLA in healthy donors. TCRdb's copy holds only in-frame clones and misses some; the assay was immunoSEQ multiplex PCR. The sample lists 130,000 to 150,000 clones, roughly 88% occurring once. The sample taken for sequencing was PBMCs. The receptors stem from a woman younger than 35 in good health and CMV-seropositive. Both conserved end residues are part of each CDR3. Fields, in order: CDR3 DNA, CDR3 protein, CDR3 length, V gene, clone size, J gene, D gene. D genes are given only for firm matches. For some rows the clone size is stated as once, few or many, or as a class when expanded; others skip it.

DNA: TGCGCCAGCAGGCCAGGGGGCGCCTCCTATGGCTACACCTTC
CDR3: CASRPGGASYGYTF
length: 14
V: TRBV5-1
size: once
J: TRBJ1-2
D: TRBD1

DNA: TGTGCCAGCAGTTTAACTAGCGGGGGCCTGAACACCGGGGAGCTGTTTTTT
CDR3: CASSLTSGGLNTGELFF
length: 17
V: TRBV28
size: -
J: TRBJ2-2
D: TRBD2

DNA: TGTGCCAGTAGCTCCCGATGGGGGCCTGGTGGCATTCAGTACTTC
CDR3: CASSSRWGPGGIQYF
length: 15
V: TRBV19
size: -
J: TRBJ2-4
D: -

DNA: TGCGCCAGCAGCTTGGACAGGGCTGGCTATGGCTACACCTTC
CDR3: CASSLDRAGYGYTF
length: 14
V: TRBV5-1
size: few
J: TRBJ1-2
D: -

DNA: TGCGCCAGCAGCGCGGGATTAGACGAGCAGTACTTC
CDR3: CASSAGLDEQYF
length: 12
V: TRBV5-1
size: -
J: TRBJ2-7
D: -

DNA: TGCGCCAGCAGCTTGTCTCTTAGCGCATCGTACAATGAGCAGTTCTTC
CDR3: CASSLSLSASYNEQFF
length: 16
V: TRBV5-1
size: -
J: TRBJ2-1
D: -

DNA: TGTGCCAGCAGCCCGTACAGGGTGGAGGGCTACACCTTC
CDR3: CASSPYRVEGYTF
length: 13
V: TRBV5-6
size: once
J: TRBJ1-2
D: -

DNA: TGTGCCAGCAGCCAAGAAGCGGTAGGAGCGTCCTACGAGCAGTACTTC
CDR3: CASSQEAVGASYEQYF
length: 16
V: TRBV4-2
size: -
J: TRBJ2-7
D: -

DNA: TGTGCCAGCAGCTCCCTAGTGAGGGGGAAAATGGGAATGGGGCAGCCCCAGCATTTT
CDR3: CASSSLVRGKMGMGQPQHF
length: 19
V: TRBV28
size: -
J: TRBJ1-5
D: -

DNA: TGTGCCAGCAGTTACTCGGCAAGACCGGGAACATCGGGCTACACCTTC
CDR3: CASSYSARPGTSGYTF
length: 16
V: TRBV6-5
size: -
J: TRBJ1-2
D: -

DNA: TGTGCCAGCAGCTTAGGGGGACAGCTAACCTACGAGCAGTACTTC
CDR3: CASSLGGQLTYEQYF
length: 15
V: TRBV7-8
size: -
J: TRBJ2-7
D: TRBD1

DNA: TGCGCCAGCAGCCAAACGACTAGTACCTCAGATACGCAGTATTTT
CDR3: CASSQTTSTSDTQYF
length: 15
V: TRBV4-1
size: -
J: TRBJ2-3
D: -

DNA: TGTGCCAGCAGCGCTGCTATAACGGGGACCGGGGAGCTGTTTTTT
CDR3: CASSAAITGTGELFF
length: 15
V: TRBV5-4
size: -
J: TRBJ2-2
D: -

DNA: TGTGCCAGCGGGTTACAGGGGGCCTCTGGAAACACCATATATTTT
CDR3: CASGLQGASGNTIYF
length: 15
V: TRBV6-1
size: -
J: TRBJ1-3
D: TRBD1

DNA: TGTGCCAGCAGCCCCTGGGGGCCTTACGAGCAGTACTTC
CDR3: CASSPWGPYEQYF
length: 13
V: TRBV5-6
size: -
J: TRBJ2-7
D: -

DNA: TGTGCCAGCTCCAGAGGGCCGGGGATCGGGGAGCTGTTTTTT
CDR3: CASSRGPGIGELFF
length: 14
V: TRBV18
size: -
J: TRBJ2-2
D: -